This TCR beta chain was identified in a study of cytomegalovirus exposure and HLA in healthy donors. As for the study in general: Approximately 85 million unique TCRs from HLA-typed donors were held in an early release of data.

Study results and caveats: TCR beta V- and J-gene trimming was later associated with a missense DCLRE1C variant. Published work reported that the classifier diagnosed cytomegalovirus status with high specificity and sensitivity. Researchers had no immune exposure information except CMV serostatus available.

PCR primers comprised 60 Vbeta and 13 Jbeta primers. The protocol was immunoSEQ multiplex PCR, while the TCRdb copy is restricted to in-frame clones and leaves out a portion. Among around 100,000 clones listed, around two thirds were seen once. In regard to this clone: No antigen is known for it. The junction departs from germline at one end; a sequencing error may be responsible.

The CDR3 spans 13 residues. CDR1 and CDR2 (germline): ENHRY, SYGVKD. The specimen sequenced was PBMCs. This receptor was taken from a man aged 50 to 60 in good health and CMV-seropositive. This rearrangement joins TRBV10-3 to TRBJ1-5, with D possibly matching TRBD1 (5 bases). The CDR3: CAISVRTGEPSDF. The CDR3, as DNA: TGTGCCATCAGTGTCCGGACGGGGGAGCCCTCCGATTTT.